This section outlines one T cell receptor beta chain sequence together with its context. Its cognate antigen has yet to be identified. No qualities accompany the bases; no much larger clone lies one base away. The cohort was made up of 666 healthy bone marrow donors. At the time of sampling, all cohort members were nominally healthy, though unrecorded immune exposures were likely present. The donor was CMV seronegative and belonged to the group of 352 seronegative cohort members. A peripheral blood sample was provided by each donor, and peripheral blood mononuclear cells were used for TCR beta sequencing. The Qiagen DNeasy Blood Extraction Kit was used to extract genomic DNA from the blood cell samples. The library was produced with the immunoSEQ multiplex PCR assay. For the multiplex PCR, a mixture combining 60 forward primers for TCR Vbeta segments and 13 reverse primers for TCR Jbeta segments was used. The CDR3 region of rearranged TCR beta genes was amplified from genomic DNA by a multiplex PCR assay. Amplified TCR beta libraries were sequenced as 87-base-pair reads on the Illumina HiSeq System. The original methods were these. In a later analysis, roughly 80 million unique TCR beta chains were counted across the approximately 670 repertoires, and approximately 11 million of these chains were shared by at least two donors. To remove PCR and sequencing errors, raw reads were error-corrected and collapsed into unique sequences using a nearest-neighbor algorithm that merged closely related sequences. V, D and J gene segments were assigned by aligning CDR3 sequences to IMGT reference sequences. For a sequence to be retained, a match of at least six nucleotides was required to both a V gene segment and a J gene segment. Rearrangements were called productive when the CDR3 lacked stop codons and stayed in frame with V and J; all others were non-productive. Following IMGT convention, CDR3 was defined as the stretch from the second conserved V-encoded cysteine up to the conserved J-encoded phenylalanine. In an earlier analysis of just under 600 of the donors, sequences lacking an unambiguous match to a single V gene segment were excluded. In an earlier analysis of approximately 500 of the donors, a V segment was called functional when productive rearrangements were above 56.7%, and segregating when the standard deviation between donors exceeded 5%. A statistical classification framework was developed to diagnose cytomegalovirus status using the catalog of TCR beta chain sequences. In a later analysis, V and J genes were assigned by comparing TCR nucleotide sequences against IMGT/GENE-DB human TR gene sequences. A later analysis assigned CDR3 sequences and most-parsimonious VDJ recombination scenarios with the TCRdist pipeline. A later analysis defined each TCR beta chain by its CDR3 amino acid sequence plus V-gene family, and excluded reads lacking a unique V-gene family. As a way to deal with suspected cross-contamination and a sequencing artifact, a later analysis dropped 450 to 600 nucleotide sequences that were highly shared and had low generation probability. In a later analysis, a clonal expansion index was calculated for each public chain from normalized within-repertoire ranks of inferred template counts. In a later analysis, generation probabilities were computed with a VDJ recombination model fitted to out-of-frame rearrangements, and the resulting probabilities were checked against IGoR. In a later analysis, TCR-TCR, TCR-HLA and TCR-CMV co-occurrence was scored with hypergeometric tests, and a repertoire-size bias correction was applied to TCR pairs. In a later analysis, false discovery rates were estimated by permuting HLA or CMV assignments 20 times. In a later analysis, co-occurring TCRs were grouped using DBSCAN, and TCRdist sequence similarity was added for clustering within HLA-allele-positive subsets. Repertoires with fewer than 30,000 or more than 120,000 public chains, plus five repertoires with anomalous nucleotide sharing, were excluded from co-occurrence clustering. The table was pulled from immuneACCESS by TCRdb, which kept in-frame rearrangements only. Such tables lose some clones; where checked, under half of the loss comes from unresolved V genes, and the rest has no known cause. Clonal size and the V and J genes are those of that table, whereas D and trimming came from the DNA. Recorded for this sample are over 100,000 clones; around 76% of them occurred a single time. The top ten clonotypes cover roughly 7% of the sample.

These data come from a study of cytomegalovirus exposure and HLA in healthy donors (dated by TCRdb to the late 2010s). With regard to the full study: According to an earlier analysis of 587 of the donors, 150 million to 200 million T cells yielded some 110 million unique TCR beta sequences and less than 300 Gb of sequence data. An early release covering roughly 600 HLA-typed donors comprised approximately 300 gigabases of sequencing data and roughly 85 million unique TCR sequences. The genetic ancestry cluster associated with self-reported Caucasian donors included 80% to 90% of the roughly 400 genotyped donors. The aim of the study was to test whether cataloging public T cell receptors could identify signatures of past pathogen exposure. Using immunosequencing, the study profiled T cell repertoires from about 650 subjects and related those repertoires to cytomegalovirus serostatus. In addition to the first cohort of 666 subjects, a separate validation cohort of some 120 different subjects was used. To predict cytomegalovirus infection status, the study brought together high-throughput TCR immunosequencing, statistical association of individual TCRs with disease status, and machine learning. A later analysis re-examined previously published TCR beta repertoires from just over 650 donors and added high-resolution HLA genotyping to investigate patterns of TCR occurrence. The later analysis used no new phenotypic data to find candidate immune exposures, relying instead on TCR beta sequences and their occurrence across donors. An earlier analysis of nearly 600 of the donors applied high-throughput TCR beta sequencing to assess whether each TCR beta V gene segment acted as functional or pseudogenic. Donor age, sex, ethnicity and CMV serostatus were compiled together with the repertoire data. Genome-wide SNP genotypes for about three fifths of the 666 donors were used in a later genetic analysis, which treated that subset as a discovery cohort. Every repertoire in the discovery cohort had been generated on one and the same sequencing platform. Both class I and class II loci were covered by HLA typing, at four-digit resolution. Typing coverage varied by locus: about 620-630 donors for A, B, C, DRB1 and DQB1; approximately 500 for DQA1; more than 600 for DPA1; approximately 450 for DPB1. Because of strong linkage in the cohort, five DR-DQ haplotypes were treated as single units for association and clustering. On average, 235,054 unique TCR beta nucleotide sequences were sequenced per donor among about 400 genotyped donors of the cohort, with about 17% of those sequences being non-productive. Here is what the overall study found, with its caveats: In vitro tests confirmed that three of the cytomegalovirus-associated TCR beta chains recognize cytomegalovirus antigens. Roughly 15 rarely observed V segments, including chromosome 9 orphons, were excluded from the earlier analysis of almost 600 of the donors because counts were too low. A later analysis found that most CMV-associated TCR beta chains appeared HLA-restricted, with HLA associations seemingly driven largely by CMV exposure. Most TCR sequences were observed very rarely across donors, whereas some public TCRs were present in many individuals. In a later analysis, more than 15,000 TCR beta sequences were associated with specific HLA alleles at a false discovery rate of 0.05. HLA typing was unavailable for some donors at each locus, so association tests used only the typed subset. In both the original and validation cohorts, the classifier was reported to diagnose cytomegalovirus status with high specificity and sensitivity. The sequencing pipeline was judged likely to have produced a cluster of highly shared sequence variants as a technical artifact. Several of the top co-occurrence clusters appeared to be linked to parvovirus B19, influenza, CMV and Epstein-Barr virus, according to a later analysis. Correlated functional status among segregating V segments might reflect linkage disequilibrium, but an unknown experimental factor could not be ruled out. Compared with equally common non-associated chains, HLA-associated TCR beta chains in a later analysis were more clonally expanded and had lower generation probabilities. In a later analysis, the rate of TCR association differed among HLA loci, with DRB1 alleles having the most associated TCRs and HLA-C alleles having the fewest. Only TCR beta chains were sequenced in this cohort, and the absence of alpha or paired-chain data limited detectable features. The presence/absence analyses assumed that sequencing depth was roughly uniform across donors, and that assumption may not be true. V-gene and J-gene trimming of TCR beta chains was associated with a missense DCLRE1C variant in a later genetic analysis, and the association was replicated in an independent cohort. For the cohort, immune exposure information was limited to CMV serostatus. Strong co-occurrence of HLA alleles, especially DR and DQ, made assigning TCR associations to individual alleles difficult. The authors suggested that the approach could potentially be generalized to other disease states and immunological phenotypes. A further reported finding was that TCR beta sequences accurately predicted the HLA-A and HLA-B alleles for most subjects in the first cohort. In the study, 150 to 200 TCR beta chains were listed as associated with cytomegalovirus. A later genetic analysis reported fewer N-insertions in productive TCRs among donors in an Asian-associated ancestry cluster than the roughly 700-donor mean. An earlier analysis of approximately 590 of the donors showed that most TCR beta V segments appeared in productive rearrangements either about 87% or about 30% of the time, which broadly matched IMGT annotations. Some IMGT-functional V segments, including TRBV6-2 and TRBV6-3, could not be told apart with the 87-base-pair reads, so those segments were excluded.

The CDR3 runs 15 amino acids, cysteine and phenylalanine included. Only the CDR3 part of the read is kept: 45 bases, read in frame from the first base. From a lookup of the germline V gene, CDR1 and CDR2 are KGHSH and LQKENI. Clipping removes 3 bases from V and 6 bases from J, with 11 as the unmatched junction base count. The sequencing input was PBMCs. Recombination connected TRBV18 to TRBJ2-7; TRBD2 matches 7 bases in the middle. The sequence was collected from a male donor in good health and CMV-seronegative. The CDR3: CASSPGIAGDSEQYF. Read as DNA, the sequence is TGTGCCAGCTCACCGGGGATTGCGGGAGATAGCGAGCAGTACTTC.